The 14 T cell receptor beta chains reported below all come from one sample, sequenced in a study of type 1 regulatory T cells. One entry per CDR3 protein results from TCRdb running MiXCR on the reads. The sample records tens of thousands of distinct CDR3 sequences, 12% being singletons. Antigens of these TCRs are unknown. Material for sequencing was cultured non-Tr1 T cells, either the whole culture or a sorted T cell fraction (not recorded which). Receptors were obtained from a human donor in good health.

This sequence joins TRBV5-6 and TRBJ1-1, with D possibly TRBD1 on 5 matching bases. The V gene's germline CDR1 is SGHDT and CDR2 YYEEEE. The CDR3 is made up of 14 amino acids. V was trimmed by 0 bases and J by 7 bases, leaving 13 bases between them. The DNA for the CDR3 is TGTGCCAGCAGCTTGGGGGGGAAGAGTGTTGAAGCTTTCTTT. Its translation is CASSLGGKSVEAFF.

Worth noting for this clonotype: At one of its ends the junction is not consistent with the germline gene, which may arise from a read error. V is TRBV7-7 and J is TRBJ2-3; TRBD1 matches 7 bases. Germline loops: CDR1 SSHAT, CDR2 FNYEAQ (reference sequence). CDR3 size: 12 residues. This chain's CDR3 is CASRGSGDTQYF. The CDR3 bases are TGTGCTAGCAGGGGGAGTGGAGATACGCAGTATTTT.

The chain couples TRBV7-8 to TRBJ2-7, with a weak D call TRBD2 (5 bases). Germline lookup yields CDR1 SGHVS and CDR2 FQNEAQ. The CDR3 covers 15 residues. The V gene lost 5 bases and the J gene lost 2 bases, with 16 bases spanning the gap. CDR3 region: CASSRGVTGTYEQYF. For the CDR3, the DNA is TGTGCCAGCAGCCGCGGCGTGACGGGGACCTACGAGCAGTACTTC.

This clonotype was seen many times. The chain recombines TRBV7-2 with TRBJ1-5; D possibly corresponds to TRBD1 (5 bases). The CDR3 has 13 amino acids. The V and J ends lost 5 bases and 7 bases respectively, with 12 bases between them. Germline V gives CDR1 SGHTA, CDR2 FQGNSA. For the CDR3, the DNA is TGTGCCAGCAGCGCTCAGGGTAAACAGCCCCAGCATTTT. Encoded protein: CASSAQGKQPQHF.

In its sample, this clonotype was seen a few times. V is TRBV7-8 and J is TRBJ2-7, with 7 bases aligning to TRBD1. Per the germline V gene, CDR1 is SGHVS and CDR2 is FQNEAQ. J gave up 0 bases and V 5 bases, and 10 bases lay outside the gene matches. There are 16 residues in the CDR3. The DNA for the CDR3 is TGTGCCAGCAGCCCCAGGGGGATTGACTACTCCTACGAGCAGTACTTC. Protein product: CASSPRGIDYSYEQYF. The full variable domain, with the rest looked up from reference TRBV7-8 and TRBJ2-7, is GAGVSQSPRYKVAKRGQDVALRCDPISGHVSLFWYQQALGQGPEFLTYFQNEAQLDKSGLPSDRFFAERPEGSVSTLKIQRTQQEDSAVYLCASSPRGIDYSYEQYFGPGTRLTVT.

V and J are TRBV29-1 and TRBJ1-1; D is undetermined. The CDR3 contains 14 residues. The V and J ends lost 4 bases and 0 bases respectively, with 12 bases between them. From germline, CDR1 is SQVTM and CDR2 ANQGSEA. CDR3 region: CSVVAQAMNTEAFF. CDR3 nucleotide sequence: TGCAGCGTTGTGGCACAAGCGATGAACACTGAAGCTTTCTTT.

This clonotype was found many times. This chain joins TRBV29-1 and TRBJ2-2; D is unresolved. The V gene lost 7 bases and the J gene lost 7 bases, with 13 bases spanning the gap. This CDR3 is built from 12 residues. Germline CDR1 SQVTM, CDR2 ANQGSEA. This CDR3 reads CSGARRGGELFF. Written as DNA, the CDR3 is TGCAGCGGAGCGCGACGTGGCGGGGAGCTGTTTTTT.

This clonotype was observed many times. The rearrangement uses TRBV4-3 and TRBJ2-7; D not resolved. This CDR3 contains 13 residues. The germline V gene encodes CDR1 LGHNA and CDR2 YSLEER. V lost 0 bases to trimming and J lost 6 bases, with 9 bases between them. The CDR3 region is CASSQESGSEQYF. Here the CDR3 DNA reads TGCGCCAGCAGCCAAGAATCCGGCTCCGAGCAGTACTTC.

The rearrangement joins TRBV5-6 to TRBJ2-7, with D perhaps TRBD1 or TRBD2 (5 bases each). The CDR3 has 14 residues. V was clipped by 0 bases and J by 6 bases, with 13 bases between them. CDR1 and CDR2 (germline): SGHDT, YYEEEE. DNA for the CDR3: TGTGCCAGCAGCTTGGTGGGGGACCCATTCGAGCAGTACTTC. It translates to CASSLVGDPFEQYF.

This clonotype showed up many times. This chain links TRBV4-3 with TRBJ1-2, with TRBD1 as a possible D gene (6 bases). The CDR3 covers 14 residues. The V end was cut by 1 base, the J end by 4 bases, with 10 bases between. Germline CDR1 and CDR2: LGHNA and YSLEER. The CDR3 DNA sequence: TGCGCCAGCAGCCAAGGACAGGCAGGCTATGGCTACACCTTC. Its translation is CASSQGQAGYGYTF.

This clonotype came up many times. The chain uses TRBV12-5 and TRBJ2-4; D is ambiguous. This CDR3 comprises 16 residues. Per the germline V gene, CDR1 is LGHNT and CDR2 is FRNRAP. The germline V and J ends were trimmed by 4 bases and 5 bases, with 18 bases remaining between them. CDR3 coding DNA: TGTGCTAGTGGTTCCAGCCTACGGCTTGAAGAAAACATTCAGTACTTC. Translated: CASGSSLRLEENIQYF.

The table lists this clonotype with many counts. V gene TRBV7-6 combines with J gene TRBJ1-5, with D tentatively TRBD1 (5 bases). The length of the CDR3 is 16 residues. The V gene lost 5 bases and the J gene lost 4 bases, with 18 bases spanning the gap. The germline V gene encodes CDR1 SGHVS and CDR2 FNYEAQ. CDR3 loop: CASSPHPGDPNQPQHF. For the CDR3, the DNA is TGTGCCAGCAGCCCCCACCCGGGGGACCCTAATCAGCCCCAGCATTTT.

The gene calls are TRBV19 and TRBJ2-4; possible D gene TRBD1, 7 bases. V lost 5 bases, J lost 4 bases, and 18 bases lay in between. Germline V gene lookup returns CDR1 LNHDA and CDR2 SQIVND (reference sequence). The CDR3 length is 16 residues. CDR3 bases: TGTGCCAGTAGTCCCCAGGGGGGAGGTTCAAAAAACATTCAGTACTTC. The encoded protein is CASSPQGGGSKNIQYF. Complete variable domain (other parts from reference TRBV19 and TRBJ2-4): DGGITQSPKYLFRKEGQNVTLSCEQNLNHDAMYWYRQDPGQGLRLIYYSQIVNDFQKGDIAEGYSVSREKKESFPLTVTSAQKNPTAFYLCASSPQGGGSKNIQYFGAGTRLSVL.

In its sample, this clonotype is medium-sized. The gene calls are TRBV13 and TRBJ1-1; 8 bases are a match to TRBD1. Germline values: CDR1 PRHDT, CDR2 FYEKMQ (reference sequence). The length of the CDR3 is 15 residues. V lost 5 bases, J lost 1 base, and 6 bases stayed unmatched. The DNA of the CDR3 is TGTGCCAGCAGCGAGAGGGACAGGCAGAACACTGAAGCTTTCTTT. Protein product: CASSERDRQNTEAFF.